This T cell receptor (beta chain) was sequenced in a study of cytomegalovirus exposure and HLA in healthy donors. The wider study: Researchers found that just over 80% of 398 genotyped donors fell within the Caucasian-associated ancestry cluster.

PCR used 60 Vbeta primers and 13 Jbeta primers. Clones were read by immunoSEQ multiplex PCR, and TCRdb kept only the in-frame ones, dropping some. The sample yields around 130,000 clones, 61% seen once. This clone was detected a few times. Healthy bone marrow donors made up the cohort. CDR3 length: 16 amino acids. V dropped 1 base and J dropped 0 bases, with 9 bases sitting between them. CDR1 is KGHSH, CDR2 LQKENI, per germline. The TCR sequence derives from a male donor in good health and CMV-seronegative. V and J are TRBV18 and TRBJ1-4; possible D gene TRBD1, 6 bases. Sequenced: PBMCs. The CDR3 coding sequence is TGTGCCAGCTCACCACGGGGGGGCCCAACTAATGAAAAACTGTTTTTT. This sequence encodes CASSPRGGPTNEKLFF.